This record concerns one T cell receptor beta chain sequence. What it recognizes is unknown. This entry is derived from a study of post-analysis software for immune sequencing data. Study as a whole: Secondary progressive, relapsing-remitting and progressive-relapsing multiple sclerosis were among the included disease courses.

Findings and caveats of the study: Samples from one preparation batch, clustered by F measure, grouped strongly together. Relative to controls, patients with multiple sclerosis showed significantly lower normalized Chao1 diversity. Patients used a few TRBV segments, including TRBV5-6, TRBV5-1 and TRBV20-1, more often than controls.

Unique molecular identifiers had been added to the TCR beta cDNA libraries. A population of about 0.95 to 10 million T cells gave rise to roughly 0.5 million cDNA molecules. TCRdb re-called the PCR reads with MiXCR, one entry per CDR3 protein. Of fewer than 850,000 distinct CDR3 sequences detected, roughly 46% appear once; the ten largest clones hold 4.9%. The germline V and J ends were trimmed by 1 base and 2 bases, with 10 bases remaining between them. Germline loops: CDR1 SGHVS, CDR2 FQNEAQ. CDR3 length: 15 residues. Sequences were obtained from blood. The clonotype was recovered from a girl aged 10-17 years with multiple sclerosis. The chain combines TRBV7-8 with TRBJ2-3; no clear D. CDR3 amino acids: CASSLGFMATDTQYF. The CDR3 DNA sequence: TGTGCCAGCAGCTTAGGGTTCATGGCCACAGATACGCAGTATTTT.